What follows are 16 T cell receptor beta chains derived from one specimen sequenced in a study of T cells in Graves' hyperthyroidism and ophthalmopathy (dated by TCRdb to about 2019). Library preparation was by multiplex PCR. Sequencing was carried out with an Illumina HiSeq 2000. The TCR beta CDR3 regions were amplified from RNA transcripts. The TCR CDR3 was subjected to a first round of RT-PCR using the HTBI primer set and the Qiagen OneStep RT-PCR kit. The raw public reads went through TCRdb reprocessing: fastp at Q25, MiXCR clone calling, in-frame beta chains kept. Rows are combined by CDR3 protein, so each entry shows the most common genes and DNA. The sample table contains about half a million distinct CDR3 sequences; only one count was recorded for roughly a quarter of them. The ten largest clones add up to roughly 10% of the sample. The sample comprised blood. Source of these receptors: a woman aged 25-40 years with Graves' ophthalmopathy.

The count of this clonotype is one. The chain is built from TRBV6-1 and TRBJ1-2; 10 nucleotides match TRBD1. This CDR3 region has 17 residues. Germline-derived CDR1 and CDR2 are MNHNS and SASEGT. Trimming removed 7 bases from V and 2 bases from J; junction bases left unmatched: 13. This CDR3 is CASTKAPPGQGNYGYTF. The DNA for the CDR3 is TGTGCCAGCACCAAAGCCCCTCCGGGACAGGGGAACTATGGCTACACCTTC.

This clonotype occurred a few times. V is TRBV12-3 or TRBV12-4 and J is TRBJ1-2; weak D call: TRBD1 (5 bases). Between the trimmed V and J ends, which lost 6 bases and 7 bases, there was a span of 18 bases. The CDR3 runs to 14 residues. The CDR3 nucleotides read TGTGCCAGCAGGCCGGGCCAGGGCTTGATTGGCTACACCTTC. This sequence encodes CASRPGQGLIGYTF.

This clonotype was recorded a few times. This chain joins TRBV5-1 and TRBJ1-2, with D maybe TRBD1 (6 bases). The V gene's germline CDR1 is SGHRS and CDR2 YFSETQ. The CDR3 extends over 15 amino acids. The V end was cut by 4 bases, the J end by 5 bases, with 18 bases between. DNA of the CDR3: TGCGCCAGCAGCCCCGGACAGACCGCCCTTTATGGCTACACCTTC. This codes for CASSPGQTALYGYTF.

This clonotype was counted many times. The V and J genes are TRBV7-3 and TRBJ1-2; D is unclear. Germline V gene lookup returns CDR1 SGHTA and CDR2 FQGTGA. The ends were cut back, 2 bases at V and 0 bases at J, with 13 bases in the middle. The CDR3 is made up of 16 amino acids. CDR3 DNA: TGTGCCAGCAGCTTAGACGGTCGCCTTCCTAACTATGGCTACACCTTC. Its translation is CASSLDGRLPNYGYTF.

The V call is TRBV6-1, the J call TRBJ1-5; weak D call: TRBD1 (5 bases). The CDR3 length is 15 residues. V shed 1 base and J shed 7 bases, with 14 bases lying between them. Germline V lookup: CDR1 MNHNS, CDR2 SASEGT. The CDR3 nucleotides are TGTGCCAGCAGTGAAGATCAGGGCAGGTCCCAGCCCCAGCATTTT. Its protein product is CASSEDQGRSQPQHF.

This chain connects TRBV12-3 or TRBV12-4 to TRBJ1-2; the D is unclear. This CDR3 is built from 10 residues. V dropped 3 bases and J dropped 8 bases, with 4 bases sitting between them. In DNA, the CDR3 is TGTGCCAGCAGTTTGCTCGGCTACACCTTC. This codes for CASSLLGYTF.

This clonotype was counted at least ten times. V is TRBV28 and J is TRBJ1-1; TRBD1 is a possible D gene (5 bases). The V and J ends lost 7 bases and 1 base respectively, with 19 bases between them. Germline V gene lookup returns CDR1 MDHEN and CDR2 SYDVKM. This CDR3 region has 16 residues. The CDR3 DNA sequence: TGTGCCAGCACCGCCTTGGAGGGCGGGGGGAACACTGAAGCTTTCTTT. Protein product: CASTALEGGGNTEAFF.

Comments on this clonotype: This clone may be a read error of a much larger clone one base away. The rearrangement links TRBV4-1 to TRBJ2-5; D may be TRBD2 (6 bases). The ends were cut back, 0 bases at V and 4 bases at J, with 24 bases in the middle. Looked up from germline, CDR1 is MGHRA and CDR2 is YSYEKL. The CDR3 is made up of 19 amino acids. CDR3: CASSQEGWGVSEERETQYF. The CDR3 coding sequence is TGCGCCAGCAGCCAAGAGGGCTGGGGGGTTAGCGAAGAACGAGAGACCCAGTACTTC.

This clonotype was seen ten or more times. The CDR3 DNA is TGTGCCATCACCCCAGGGGGCGACTTAACCGGGGAGCTGTTTTTT. Its translation is CAITPGGDLTGELFF. This chain joins TRBV10-3 and TRBJ2-2; TRBD1 matches at 8 bases. This CDR3 contains 15 residues. Unmatched junction bases numbered 9, after V lost 7 bases and J lost 5 bases. CDR1 and CDR2 (germline): ENHRY, SYGVKD.

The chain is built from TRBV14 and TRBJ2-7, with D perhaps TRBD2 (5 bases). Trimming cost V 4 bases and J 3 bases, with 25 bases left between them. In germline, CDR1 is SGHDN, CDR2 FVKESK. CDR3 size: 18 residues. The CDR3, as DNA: TGTGCCAGCAGCCGACGACTACCCGGTATATCGGGTTACTACGAGCAGTACTTC. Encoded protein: CASSRRLPGISGYYEQYF. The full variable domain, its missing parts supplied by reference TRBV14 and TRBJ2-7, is EAGVTQFPSHSVIEKGQTVTLRCDPISGHDNLYWYRRVMGKEIKFLLHFVKESKQDESGMPNNRFLAERTGGTYSTLKVQPAELEDSGVYFCASSRRLPGISGYYEQYFGPGTRLTVT.

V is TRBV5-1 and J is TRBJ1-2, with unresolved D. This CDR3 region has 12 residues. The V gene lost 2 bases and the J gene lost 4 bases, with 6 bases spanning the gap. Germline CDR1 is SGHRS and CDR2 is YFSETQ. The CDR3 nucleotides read TGCGCCAGCAGCTTTGACACCTATGGCTACACCTTC. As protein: CASSFDTYGYTF.

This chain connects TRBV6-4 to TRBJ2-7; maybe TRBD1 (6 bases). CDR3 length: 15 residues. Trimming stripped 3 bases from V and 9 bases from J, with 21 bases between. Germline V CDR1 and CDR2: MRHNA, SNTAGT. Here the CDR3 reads CASSEGQLKRVWQYF. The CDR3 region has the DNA TGTGCCAGCAGTGAAGGACAGCTAAAAAGAGTGTGGCAGTACTTC.

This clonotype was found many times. CDR3 nucleotide sequence: TGTGCCAGCAGCTCGACAGTCTTCTCTGGAAACACCATATATTTT. Its translation is CASSSTVFSGNTIYF. The chain couples TRBV13 to TRBJ1-3, with D perhaps TRBD1 (5 bases). V was shortened by 4 bases and J by 0 bases, with 10 bases between the two germline ends. This CDR3 has 15 residues. Looked up from germline, CDR1 is PRHDT and CDR2 is FYEKMQ (reference sequence).

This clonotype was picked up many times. CDR3 protein: CASSEPRAGNTEAFF. The CDR3 DNA is TGTGCCAGCAGTGAACCCCGGGCCGGGAACACTGAAGCTTTCTTT. The chain combines TRBV6-1 with TRBJ1-1; no clear D. CDR1 and CDR2 (germline): MNHNS, SASEGT. The CDR3 runs to 15 residues. V lost 2 bases and J 1 base, leaving 11 bases between the germline ends.

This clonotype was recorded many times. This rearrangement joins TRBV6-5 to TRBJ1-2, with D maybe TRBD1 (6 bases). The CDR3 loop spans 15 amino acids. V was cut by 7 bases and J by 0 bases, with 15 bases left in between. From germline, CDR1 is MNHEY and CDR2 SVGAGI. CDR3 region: CASNTDRRANYGYTF. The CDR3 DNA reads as TGTGCCAGCAATACTGACAGGAGAGCTAACTATGGCTACACCTTC.

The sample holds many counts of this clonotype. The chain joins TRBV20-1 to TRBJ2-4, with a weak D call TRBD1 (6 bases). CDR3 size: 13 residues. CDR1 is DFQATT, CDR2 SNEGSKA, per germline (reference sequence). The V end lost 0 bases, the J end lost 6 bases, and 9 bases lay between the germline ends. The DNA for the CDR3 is TGCAGTGCTAGAGAGCAGGGGTTAAACATTCAGTACTTC. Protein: CSAREQGLNIQYF.